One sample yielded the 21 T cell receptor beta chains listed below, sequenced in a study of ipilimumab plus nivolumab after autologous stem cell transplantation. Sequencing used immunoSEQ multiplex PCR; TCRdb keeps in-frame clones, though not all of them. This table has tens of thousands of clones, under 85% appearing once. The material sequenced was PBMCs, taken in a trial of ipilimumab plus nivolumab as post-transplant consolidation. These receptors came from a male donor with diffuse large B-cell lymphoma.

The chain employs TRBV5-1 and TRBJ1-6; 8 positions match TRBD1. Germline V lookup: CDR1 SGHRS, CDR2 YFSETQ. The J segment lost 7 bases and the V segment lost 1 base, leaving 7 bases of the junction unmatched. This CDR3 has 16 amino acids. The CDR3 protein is CASSLSGQGANSPLHF. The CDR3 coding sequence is TGCGCCAGCAGCTTGTCCGGACAGGGAGCAAATTCACCCCTCCACTTT.

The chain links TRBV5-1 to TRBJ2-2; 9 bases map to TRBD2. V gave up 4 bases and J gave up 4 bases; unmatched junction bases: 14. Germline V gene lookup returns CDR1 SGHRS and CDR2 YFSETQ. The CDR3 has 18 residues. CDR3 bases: TGCGCCAGCAGCAGACTAGCGGACCCCGATCGGGGCACCGGGGAGCTGTTTTTT. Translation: CASSRLADPDRGTGELFF.

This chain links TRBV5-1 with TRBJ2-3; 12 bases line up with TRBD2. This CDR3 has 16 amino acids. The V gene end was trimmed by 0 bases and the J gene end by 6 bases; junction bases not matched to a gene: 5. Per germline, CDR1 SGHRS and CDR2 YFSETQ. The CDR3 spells CASSLGPSGGADTQYF. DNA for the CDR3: TGCGCCAGCAGCTTGGGGCCTAGCGGGGGGGCCGATACGCAGTATTTT.

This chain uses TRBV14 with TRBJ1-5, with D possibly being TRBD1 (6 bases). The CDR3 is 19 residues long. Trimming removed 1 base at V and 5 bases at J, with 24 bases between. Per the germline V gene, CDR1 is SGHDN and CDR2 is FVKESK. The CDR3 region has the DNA TGTGCCAGCAGCCAAGCGTTCTTTGTGAAGGGTGAGGGGGATCAGCCCCAGCATTTT. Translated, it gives CASSQAFFVKGEGDQPQHF.

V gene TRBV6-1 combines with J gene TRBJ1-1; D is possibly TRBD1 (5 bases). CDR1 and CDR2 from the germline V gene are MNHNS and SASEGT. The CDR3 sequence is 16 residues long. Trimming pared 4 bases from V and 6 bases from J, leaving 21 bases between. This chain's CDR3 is CASSVVSWQGGSEAFF. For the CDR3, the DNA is TGTGCCAGCAGTGTTGTTTCATGGCAGGGAGGCTCTGAAGCTTTCTTT.

The CDR3 sequence: CASSKGLHPNTGELFF. In DNA, the CDR3 is TGTGCCAGCAGCAAAGGATTACATCCGAACACCGGGGAGCTGTTTTTT. This sequence joins TRBV21-1 and TRBJ2-2; TRBD1 is taken as the D call from the table, unchecked against the DNA. TRBV21-1 is given as a pseudogene. The CDR3 runs 16 residues.

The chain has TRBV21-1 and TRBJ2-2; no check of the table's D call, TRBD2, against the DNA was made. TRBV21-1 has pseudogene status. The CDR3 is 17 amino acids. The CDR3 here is CASSKGGGGGTNRELFF. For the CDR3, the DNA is TGTGCCAGCAGCAAAGGAGGGGGAGGGGGGACGAATAGGGAGCTGTTTTTT.

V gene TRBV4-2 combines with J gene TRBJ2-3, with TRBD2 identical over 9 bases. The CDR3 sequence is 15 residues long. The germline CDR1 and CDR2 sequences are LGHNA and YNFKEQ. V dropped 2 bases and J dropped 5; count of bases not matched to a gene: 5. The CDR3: CASSQRGGAGDTQYF. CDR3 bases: TGTGCCAGCAGCCAACGCGGGGGGGCAGGAGATACGCAGTATTTT.

CDR3 in amino acids: CASSLFGGSFSDTQYF. The CDR3 nucleotides read TGCGCCAGCAGCTTGTTCGGGGGCTCTTTCAGTGATACGCAGTATTTT. V is TRBV5-1 and J is TRBJ2-3; D possibly matches TRBD1 or TRBD2 (6 bases each). Per germline, CDR1 SGHRS and CDR2 YFSETQ. This CDR3 contains 16 residues. Trimming took off 1 base at V and 6 bases at J, with 18 bases between the two ends. The full variable domain, completed using reference TRBV5-1 and TRBJ2-3, is KAGVTQTPRYLIKTRGQQVTLSCSPISGHRSVSWYQQTPGQGLQFLFEYFSETQRNKGNFPGRFSGRQFSNSRSEMNVSTLELGDSALYLCASSLFGGSFSDTQYFGPGTRLTVL.

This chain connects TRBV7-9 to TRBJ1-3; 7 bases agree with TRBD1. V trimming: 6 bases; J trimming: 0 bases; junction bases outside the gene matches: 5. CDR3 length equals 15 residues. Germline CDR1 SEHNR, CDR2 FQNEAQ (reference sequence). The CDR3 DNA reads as TGTGCCAGCAGTTGGACAGGCCGCTCTGGAAACACCATATATTTT. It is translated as CASSWTGRSGNTIYF.

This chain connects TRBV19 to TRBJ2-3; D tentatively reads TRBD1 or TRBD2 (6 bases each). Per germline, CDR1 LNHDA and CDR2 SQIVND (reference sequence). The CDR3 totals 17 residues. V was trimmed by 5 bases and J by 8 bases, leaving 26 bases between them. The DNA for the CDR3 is TGTGCCAGTAGTGGAGGGGAATGGGGGCCAGGGGAGTCTACGCAGTATTTT. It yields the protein CASSGGEWGPGESTQYF.

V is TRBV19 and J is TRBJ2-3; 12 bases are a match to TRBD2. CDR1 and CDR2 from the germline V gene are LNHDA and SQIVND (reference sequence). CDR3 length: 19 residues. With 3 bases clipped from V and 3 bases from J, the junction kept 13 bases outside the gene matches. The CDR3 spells CASSMWLAGGSIRTDTQYF. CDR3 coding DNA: TGTGCCAGTAGTATGTGGCTAGCGGGGGGGTCGATAAGGACAGATACGCAGTATTTT.

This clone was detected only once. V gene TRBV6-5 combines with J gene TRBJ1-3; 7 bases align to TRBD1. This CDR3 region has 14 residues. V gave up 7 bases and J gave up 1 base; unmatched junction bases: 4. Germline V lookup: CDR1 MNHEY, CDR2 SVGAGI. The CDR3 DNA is TGTGCCAGCACTGGGACAGCATCTGGAAACACCATATATTTT. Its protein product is CASTGTASGNTIYF.

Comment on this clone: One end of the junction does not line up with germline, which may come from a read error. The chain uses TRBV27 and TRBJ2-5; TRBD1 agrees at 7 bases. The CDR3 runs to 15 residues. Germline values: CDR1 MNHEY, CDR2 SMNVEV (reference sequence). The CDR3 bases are TGTGCCAGCCGTTTACAACAGGGGCGGGTGGAGACCCAGTACTTC. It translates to CASRLQQGRVETQYF.

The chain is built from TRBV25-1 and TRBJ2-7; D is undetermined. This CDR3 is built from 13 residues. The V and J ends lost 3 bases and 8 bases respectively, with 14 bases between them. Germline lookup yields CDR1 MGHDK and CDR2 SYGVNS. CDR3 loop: CASSDTMYSQQYF. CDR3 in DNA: TGTGCCAGCAGTGACACAATGTATAGCCAGCAGTACTTC.

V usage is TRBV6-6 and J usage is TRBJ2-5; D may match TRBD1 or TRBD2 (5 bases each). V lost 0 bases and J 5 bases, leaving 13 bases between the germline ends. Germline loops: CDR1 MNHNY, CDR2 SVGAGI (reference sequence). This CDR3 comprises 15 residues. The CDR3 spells CASSYSGDGGETQYF. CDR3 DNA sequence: TGTGCCAGCAGTTACTCGGGGGACGGCGGGGAGACCCAGTACTTC.

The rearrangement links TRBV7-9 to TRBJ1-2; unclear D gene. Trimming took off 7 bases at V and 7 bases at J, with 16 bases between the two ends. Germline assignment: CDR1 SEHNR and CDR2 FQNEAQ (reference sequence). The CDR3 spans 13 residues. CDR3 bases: TGTGCCAGCAACTCTGGAGGGTGGGGTGGCTACACCTTC. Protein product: CASNSGGWGGYTF.

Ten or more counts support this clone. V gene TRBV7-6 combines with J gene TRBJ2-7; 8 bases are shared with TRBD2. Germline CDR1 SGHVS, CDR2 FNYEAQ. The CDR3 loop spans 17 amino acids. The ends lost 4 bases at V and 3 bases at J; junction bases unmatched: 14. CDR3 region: CASSSMTSVTVGYEQYF. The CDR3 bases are TGTGCCAGCAGCTCGATGACTAGCGTGACTGTGGGCTACGAGCAGTACTTC.

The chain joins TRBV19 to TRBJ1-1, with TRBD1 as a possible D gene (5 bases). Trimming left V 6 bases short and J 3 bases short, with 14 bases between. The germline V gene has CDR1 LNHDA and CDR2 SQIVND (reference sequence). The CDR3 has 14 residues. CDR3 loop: CASRTGARDTEAFF. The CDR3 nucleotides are TGTGCCAGTAGGACCGGGGCGAGGGACACTGAAGCTTTCTTT. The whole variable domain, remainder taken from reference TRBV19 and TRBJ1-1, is DGGITQSPKYLFRKEGQNVTLSCEQNLNHDAMYWYRQDPGQGLRLIYYSQIVNDFQKGDIAEGYSVSREKKESFPLTVTSAQKNPTAFYLCASRTGARDTEAFFGQGTRLTVV.

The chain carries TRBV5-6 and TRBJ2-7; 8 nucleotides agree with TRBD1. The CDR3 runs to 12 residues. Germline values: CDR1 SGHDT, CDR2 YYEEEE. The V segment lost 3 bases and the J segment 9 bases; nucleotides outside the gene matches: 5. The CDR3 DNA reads TGTGCCAGCAGCTCGGGACAGGTGGGGCAGTACTTC. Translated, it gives CASSSGQVGQYF.

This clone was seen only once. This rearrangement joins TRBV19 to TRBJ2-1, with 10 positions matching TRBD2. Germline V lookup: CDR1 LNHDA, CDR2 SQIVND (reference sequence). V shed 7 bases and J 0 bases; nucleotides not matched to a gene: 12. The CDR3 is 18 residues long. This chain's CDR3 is CASTTSGVRSSSYNEQFF. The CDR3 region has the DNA TGTGCCAGTACCACTAGCGGGGTTCGCTCTAGCTCCTACAATGAGCAGTTCTTC.